The 11 T cell receptor beta chains listed next were all sequenced from one sample in a study of human T cells and chemical hapten exposure. Using its own MiXCR run on the RACE reads, TCRdb lists one record per CDR3 protein. The sample consists of approximately 80,000 distinct CDR3 sequences, approximately 11% of them appearing once. As to time point: patch test 1, 2 weeks after DPC sensitization. Stated treatment: therapeutic diphenylcyclopropenone sensitization with weekly scalp DPC. The sample consisted of whole blood, taken in connection with sensitization to the hapten diphenylcyclopropenone (DPC). All receptors derive from a woman in her 50s with alopecia areata. Some clones in this sample may be carry-over from other donors' samples.

This clonotype came up a few times. The rearrangement joins TRBV28 to TRBJ1-2; D is unresolved. With 6 bases removed from V and 6 bases from J, the gap between germline ends came to 17 bases. This CDR3 is 14 amino acids long. Germline V gene data show CDR1 as MDHEN and CDR2 as SYDVKM. This chain's CDR3 is CASSRTEWRDGYTF. The CDR3 DNA is TGTGCCAGCAGCCGGACGGAATGGCGGGATGGCTACACCTTC.

At least ten counts were recorded for this clonotype. The chain combines TRBV20-1 with TRBJ2-3; possibly TRBD2 for D (6 bases). This CDR3 is built from 14 residues. Germline V lookup: CDR1 DFQATT, CDR2 SNEGSKA (reference sequence). V was cut by 3 bases and J by 0 bases, with 10 bases left in between. Here the CDR3 reads CSARFGGSTDTQYF. The CDR3 DNA reads TGCAGTGCTAGGTTTGGGGGGAGCACAGATACGCAGTATTTT.

This clonotype was recorded many times. The chain is built from TRBV5-4 and TRBJ2-2; D not certain. The germline gives CDR1 SGHNT, CDR2 YYREEE (reference sequence). This CDR3 has 13 amino acids. Trimming removed 6 bases at V and 1 base at J, with 7 bases between. CDR3 in DNA: TGTGCCAGCAACCGGAGGAACACCGGGGAGCTGTTTTTT. Translating it yields CASNRRNTGELFF.

V and J are TRBV5-1 and TRBJ1-1; tentative D call: TRBD1 (5 bases). This CDR3 region has 14 residues. Germline CDR1 reads SGHRS; CDR2 reads YFSETQ. V lost 4 bases, J lost 6 bases, and 16 bases lay in between. The CDR3 reads CASSSLQGRSEAFF. The CDR3 DNA reads as TGCGCCAGCAGCAGTCTCCAGGGACGGTCTGAAGCTTTCTTT.

This clonotype appeared a few times. This sequence joins TRBV11-2 and TRBJ2-3; D not certain. The CDR3 runs 13 residues. The germline CDR1 and CDR2 sequences are SGHAT and FQNNGV. V was cut by 3 bases and J by 5 bases, with 9 bases left in between. CDR3 loop: CASSLNRQDTQYF. The CDR3 region has the DNA TGTGCCAGCAGCTTGAATCGGCAAGATACGCAGTATTTT.

This chain connects TRBV28 to TRBJ1-6, with TRBD1 matching over 7 bases. The CDR3 sequence is 15 residues long. Looked up from germline, CDR1 is MDHEN and CDR2 is SYDVKM. Trimming at V came to 8 bases and at J to 14 bases, leaving 18 bases not matched to a gene. The CDR3 region has the DNA TGTGCCAGCGCTATACGCCGAGGGGGCCGTCTAACCCTCCACTTT. Encoded protein: CASAIRRGGRLTLHF.

To note about this clonotype: With a much larger clone just one base away, this may be a read error. The rearrangement links TRBV7-2 to TRBJ1-2; D might be TRBD1 (5 bases). The length of the CDR3 is 13 residues. Germline CDR1 is SGHTA and CDR2 is FQGNSA. The DNA of the CDR3 is TGTGCCAGCAGCTCCTCCGGGACTTATGGCAACACCTTC. This codes for CASSSSGTYGNTF.

This chain uses TRBV5-1 with TRBJ2-2, with D perhaps matching TRBD1 or TRBD2 (5 bases each). Germline loops: CDR1 SGHRS, CDR2 YFSETQ. Deletions cut 4 bases from V and 0 bases from J, with 10 bases between. The CDR3 is 15 residues long. CDR3 in DNA: TGCGCCAGCAGCAGGGACGGCCCGAACACCGGGGAGCTGTTTTTT. It translates to CASSRDGPNTGELFF.

This clonotype has at least ten counts. This rearrangement joins TRBV7-9 to TRBJ2-3; D remains unclear. The CDR3 consists of 14 residues. V was clipped by 7 bases and J by 0 bases, with 11 bases between them. CDR1 and CDR2 from the germline V gene are SEHNR and FQNEAQ (reference sequence). The CDR3: CASTPGRSTDTQYF. CDR3 DNA: TGTGCCAGCACCCCCGGCCGGAGCACAGATACGCAGTATTTT.

This clonotype was detected a few times. The CDR3 DNA is TGTGCCAGCAACCCCGGCGGGAGGGCTTACGAGCAGTACTTC. Amino acid sequence: CASNPGGRAYEQYF. The rearrangement joins TRBV28 to TRBJ2-7; 9 positions agree with TRBD2. V lost 7 bases to trimming and J lost 4 bases; unmatched junction nucleotides: 8. There are 14 residues in the CDR3. Germline V gene data show CDR1 as MDHEN and CDR2 as SYDVKM.

This clonotype was observed many times. The V and J genes are TRBV9 and TRBJ2-1; the D is unclear. CDR1 and CDR2 from the germline V gene are SGDLS and YYNGEE. The CDR3 runs 12 residues. Trimming removed 4 bases from V and 8 bases from J, with 10 bases in between. CDR3 coding DNA: TGTGCCAGCAGCCGCACTGACTATGAGCAGTTCTTC. Amino acids: CASSRTDYEQFF. The variable domain in full, with the rest retrieved from reference TRBV9 and TRBJ2-1, is DSGVTQTPKHLITATGQRVTLRCSPRSGDLSVYWYQQSLDQGLQFLIQYYNGEERAKGNILERFSAQQFPDLHSELNLSSLELGDSALYFCASSRTDYEQFFGPGTRLTVL.